The following is a T cell receptor (beta chain) sequence with its context. Some clones are missing from TCRdb's copy, which holds only in-frame ones; the method was immunoSEQ multiplex PCR. The top ten hold roughly 4.4% of the sample, which has 90,000 to 120,000 clones, 80% to 85% seen once. The CDR3 extends over 15 amino acids. Trimming took 6 bases from V and 6 from J; bases not matched to a gene: 9. CDR1 MNHEY and CDR2 SVGEGT come from the germline V gene. The data originate from a study of blood T cell repertoires in COVID-19. The J gene is TRBJ2-1, the V gene TRBV6-2 or TRBV6-3; 9 nucleotides match TRBD2. The source is a human donor in a cohort sampled during active COVID-19. The sample taken for sequencing was peripheral blood. The CDR3 protein is CASSQLAGALNEQFF. The CDR3 DNA sequence: TGTGCCAGCAGCCAACTAGCGGGCGCCCTCAATGAGCAGTTCTTC.